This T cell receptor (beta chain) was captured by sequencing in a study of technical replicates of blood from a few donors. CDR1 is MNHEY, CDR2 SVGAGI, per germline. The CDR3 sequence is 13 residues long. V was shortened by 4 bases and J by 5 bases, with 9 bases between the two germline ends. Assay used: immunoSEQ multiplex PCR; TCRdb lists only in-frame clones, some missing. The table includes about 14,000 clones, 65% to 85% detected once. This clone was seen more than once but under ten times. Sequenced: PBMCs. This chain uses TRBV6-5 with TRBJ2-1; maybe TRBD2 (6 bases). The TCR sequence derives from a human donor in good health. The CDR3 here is CASSLLADNEQFF. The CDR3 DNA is TGTGCCAGCAGTTTGTTAGCGGACAATGAGCAGTTCTTC.